The 23 T cell receptor beta chains in this list originate from one sample, sequenced in a study of T cells in Graves' hyperthyroidism and ophthalmopathy. Regions amplified from RNA transcripts were the TCR beta CDR3 regions. A set of HTBI primers served as the primers for a first-round RT-PCR of the TCR CDR3. TCRdb redid the calling of the multiplex PCR reads with MiXCR, one entry per CDR3 protein. The sample includes a few hundred thousand distinct CDR3 sequences, around 46% seen only once; the top ten take about 8.3%. Sequencing input: peripheral blood or thyroid tissue (not recorded which). Every receptor here comes from a woman between 18 and 29 years old with Graves' hyperthyroidism.

This rearrangement joins TRBV24-1 to TRBJ2-3; 7 bases match TRBD1. After removal of 4 bases from V and 6 bases from J, the junction contained 12 bases not matched to a gene. The CDR3 runs 16 residues. CDR1 and CDR2 (germline): KGHDR, SFDVKD. CDR3 in amino acids: CATSDSGTEGRDTQYF. The CDR3 nucleotides are TGTGCCACCAGTGACTCCGGGACAGAGGGAAGGGATACGCAGTATTTT.

This clonotype was detected many times. The chain has TRBV28 and TRBJ2-5; maybe TRBD1 (5 bases). V lost 2 bases and J lost 4, with 11 bases in between. The CDR3 consists of 14 residues. Germline assignment: CDR1 MDHEN and CDR2 SYDVKM. The CDR3 loop reads CASSLTDQGETQYF. CDR3 DNA sequence: TGTGCCAGCAGTTTAACAGATCAGGGAGAGACCCAGTACTTC.

The chain is built from TRBV20-1 and TRBJ2-7; perhaps TRBD1 as D (5 bases). This CDR3 is 14 amino acids long. The V end lost 6 bases, the J end lost 2 bases, and 17 bases lay between the germline ends. Per germline, CDR1 DFQATT and CDR2 SNEGSKA (reference sequence). Here the CDR3 DNA reads TGCAGTGCCAGCTCACCCAGGGATGCCTACGAGCAGTACTTC. Its translation: CSASSPRDAYEQYF.

Concerning this clonotype: This clone may be a read error of a much larger clone one base away. The chain uses TRBV29-1 and TRBJ2-7, with a weak D call TRBD1 (6 bases). Germline V CDR1 and CDR2: SQVTM, ANQGSEA. V shed 6 bases and J shed 0 bases, with 18 bases lying between them. This CDR3 is built from 15 residues. CDR3 DNA: TGCAGCGTCCAAACGGGGACAAGTTACTCCTACGAGCAGTACTTC. Translation gives CSVQTGTSYSYEQYF.

This clonotype was seen at least ten times. This chain connects TRBV7-9 to TRBJ1-5; 7 bases fit TRBD1. This CDR3 is built from 13 residues. V trimming: 6 bases; J trimming: 6 bases; junction bases outside the gene matches: 5. Germline lookup yields CDR1 SEHNR and CDR2 FQNEAQ (reference sequence). The CDR3 reads CASRGTEGQPQHF. The CDR3 DNA reads TGTGCCAGCAGGGGGACAGAGGGTCAGCCCCAGCATTTT.

V usage is TRBV20-1 and J usage is TRBJ2-7, with TRBD1 identical over 9 bases. CDR1 and CDR2 from the germline V gene are DFQATT and SNEGSKA (reference sequence). There are 14 residues in the CDR3. Trimming cost V 3 bases and J 3 bases; bases outside gene matches: 6. The DNA for the CDR3 is TGCAGTGCTAGTCCCGGGACAGGGCACTACGAGCAGTACTTC. It translates to CSASPGTGHYEQYF.

The J gene is TRBJ2-5, the V gene TRBV29-1; either TRBD1 or TRBD2 may supply D (5 bases each). Deletions cut 8 bases from V and 5 bases from J, with 15 bases between. Germline V gene sequence: CDR1 SQVTM, CDR2 ANQGSEA. This CDR3 has 12 residues. This CDR3 reads CSLGVGGETQYF. CDR3 DNA sequence: TGCAGCTTAGGGGTCGGCGGGGAGACCCAGTACTTC.

V gene TRBV9 combines with J gene TRBJ1-5; D is perhaps TRBD1 (5 bases). CDR3 size: 14 residues. V dropped 2 bases and J dropped 6 bases, with 12 bases sitting between them. Germline V gene data show CDR1 as SGDLS and CDR2 as YYNGEE. CDR3 nucleotide sequence: TGTGCCAGCAGCGTGAGGGAGGGGTTTCAGCCCCAGCATTTT. This sequence encodes CASSVREGFQPQHF. Full variable domain (outside the CDR3, taken from reference TRBV9 and TRBJ1-5): DSGVTQTPKHLITATGQRVTLRCSPRSGDLSVYWYQQSLDQGLQFLIQYYNGEERAKGNILERFSAQQFPDLHSELNLSSLELGDSALYFCASSVREGFQPQHFGDGTRLSIL.

This clonotype has ten or more counts. The V and J genes are TRBV19 and TRBJ2-7, with D maybe TRBD2 (6 bases). The V end was cut by 3 bases, the J end by 7 bases, with 13 bases between. Germline V gene sequence: CDR1 LNHDA, CDR2 SQIVND (reference sequence). The CDR3 totals 13 residues. CDR3: CASSMAGTGEQYF. CDR3 DNA: TGTGCCAGTAGTATGGCCGGGACTGGGGAGCAGTACTTC.

This clonotype was found many times. The chain recombines TRBV7-3 with TRBJ2-5, with D unclear. CDR1 SGHTA and CDR2 FQGTGA come from the germline V gene. V was pared by 5 bases and J by 4 bases, with 14 bases between. The CDR3 covers 14 residues. CDR3 residues: CASSPLGLGETQYF. CDR3 DNA: TGTGCCAGCAGCCCCTTAGGTTTGGGAGAGACCCAGTACTTC.

The rearrangement links TRBV7-2 to TRBJ2-1, with a possible D match to TRBD2 (5 bases). The CDR3 spans 13 residues. Germline CDR1 SGHTA, CDR2 FQGNSA. Trimming cost V 0 bases and J 6 bases, with 6 bases left between them. In nucleotides, the CDR3 is TGTGCCAGCAGCTTAGCGCGGGTCAATGAGCAGTTCTTC. Translating gives CASSLARVNEQFF.

The table lists this clonotype with a count of one. The V gene is TRBV2, the J gene TRBJ1-5; 8 bases match TRBD1. The CDR3 has 19 residues. The ends lost 8 bases at V and 5 bases at J; junction bases unmatched: 23. CDR1 is SNHLY, CDR2 FYNNEI, per germline. In DNA, the CDR3 is TGTGCCAGCGGGGGCGGTTATAGGACAGGGTATTCACCAGATCAGCCCCAGCATTTT. Protein product: CASGGGYRTGYSPDQPQHF.

The V gene is TRBV5-5, the J gene TRBJ1-2, with TRBD1 identical over 7 bases. CDR1 is SGHKS and CDR2 is YYEKEE in the germline V gene (reference sequence). V trimming: 4 bases; J trimming: 4 bases; junction bases outside the gene matches: 19. There are 18 residues in the CDR3. CDR3 in DNA: TGTGCCAGCAGCCGGCCGACAGGGAAAGAGACCCCTTCCTATGGCTACACCTTC. It translates to CASSRPTGKETPSYGYTF.

This clonotype occurred a few times. The chain combines TRBV7-9 with TRBJ2-3; D might be TRBD2 (5 bases). This CDR3 is 15 amino acids long. The germline gives CDR1 SEHNR, CDR2 FQNEAQ (reference sequence). V was trimmed by 4 bases and J by 0 bases, leaving 11 bases between them. This chain's CDR3 is CASSSDWTSTDTQYF. The CDR3 DNA is TGTGCCAGCAGCTCGGACTGGACTAGCACAGATACGCAGTATTTT. The full variable domain, completed using reference TRBV7-9 and TRBJ2-3, is DTGVSQNPRHKITKRGQNVTFRCDPISEHNRLYWYRQTLGQGPEFLTYFQNEAQLEKSRLLSDRFSAERPKGSFSTLEIQRTEQGDSAMYLCASSSDWTSTDTQYFGPGTRLTVL.

V gene TRBV19 combines with J gene TRBJ1-2; TRBD1 might be the D (5 bases). This CDR3 is 14 amino acids long. Germline CDR1 LNHDA, CDR2 SQIVND (reference sequence). Trimming stripped 1 base from V and 6 bases from J, with 12 bases between. The CDR3, as DNA: TGTGCCAGTAGTATAGGGGGCAACTACAATGGCTACACCTTC. Its translation: CASSIGGNYNGYTF.

The sample holds many counts of this clonotype. The V gene is TRBV19, the J gene TRBJ1-1, with TRBD1 matching 10 bases. V shed 10 bases, J shed 1 base, and the junction held 12 bases outside the gene matches. This CDR3 is built from 16 residues. Per the germline V gene, CDR1 is LNHDA and CDR2 is SQIVND (reference sequence). The CDR3 loop is CATNRDRGLRNTEAFF. CDR3 nucleotide sequence: TGTGCCACTAACCGGGACAGGGGATTGCGGAACACTGAAGCTTTCTTT.

The rearrangement links TRBV24-1 to TRBJ2-2, with TRBD1 matching over 8 bases. Trimming cost V 3 bases and J 0 bases; bases outside gene matches: 8. The CDR3 has 18 residues. CDR1 is KGHDR and CDR2 is SFDVKD in the germline V gene. Written as DNA, the CDR3 is TGTGCCACCAGTGATCCATGGGGGACAGGTGCGAACACCGGGGAGCTGTTTTTT. Its protein product is CATSDPWGTGANTGELFF.

This clonotype was counted ten times or more. This chain connects TRBV5-1 to TRBJ2-7; unclear D gene. This CDR3 contains 13 residues. V was pared by 4 bases and J by 2 bases, with 10 bases between. Germline V gene sequence: CDR1 SGHRS, CDR2 YFSETQ. CDR3 coding DNA: TGCGCCAGCAGCCCCCCCTCTACCTACGAGCAGTACTTC. Amino acid sequence: CASSPPSTYEQYF.

The chain carries TRBV13 and TRBJ1-2; 9 positions match TRBD1. This CDR3 is built from 15 residues. Germline V gene sequence: CDR1 PRHDT, CDR2 FYEKMQ (reference sequence). Germline trimming cut 6 bases from V and 2 bases from J; bases unmatched to any gene: 7. The CDR3 DNA follows: TGTGCCAGCAGTTCCGGGACAGGGAACAACTATGGCTACACCTTC. It specifies CASSSGTGNNYGYTF.

The rearrangement uses TRBV20-1 and TRBJ1-5, with 10 bases lining up with TRBD1. The CDR3 consists of 19 residues. The germline CDR1 and CDR2 sequences are DFQATT and SNEGSKA (reference sequence). The J segment lost 0 bases and the V segment lost 1 base, leaving 12 bases of the junction unmatched. The CDR3: CSARGLPGQGPPSNQPQHF. The CDR3, as DNA: TGCAGTGCTAGAGGGCTCCCGGGACAGGGGCCGCCTAGCAATCAGCCCCAGCATTTT.

In regard to this clonotype: At one of its ends the junction is not consistent with the germline gene, which may arise from a read error. This chain connects TRBV15 to TRBJ1-1; D gene uncertain. Germline-derived CDR1 and CDR2 are LNHNV and YYDKDF (reference sequence). The CDR3 totals 14 residues. The CDR3 coding sequence is TGTGCCAGCAGCCTCCGGGATCGCGGCACTGAAGCTTTCTTT. Protein: CASSLRDRGTEAFF.

This clonotype was seen many times. The J gene is TRBJ2-3, the V gene TRBV25-1, with D uncertain. CDR3 length: 15 amino acids. The V gene lost 1 base and the J gene lost 4 bases, with 12 bases spanning the gap. CDR1 and CDR2 from the germline V gene are MGHDK and SYGVNS. In nucleotides, the CDR3 is TGTGCCAGCAGTGAATGGATTGAGCTGGCAGATACGCAGTATTTT. It specifies CASSEWIELADTQYF. The full variable domain, its missing parts supplied by reference TRBV25-1 and TRBJ2-3, is EADIYQTPRYLVIGTGKKITLECSQTMGHDKMYWYQQDPGMELHLIHYSYGVNSTEKGDLSSESTVSRIRTEHFPLTLESARPSHTSQYLCASSEWIELADTQYFGPGTRLTVL.

The chain recombines TRBV25-1 with TRBJ2-5; the D gene could be TRBD1 or TRBD2 (5 bases each). V gave up 1 base and J gave up 2 bases, with 8 bases separating them. The CDR3 extends over 14 amino acids. Germline CDR1 reads MGHDK; CDR2 reads SYGVNS. For the CDR3, the DNA is TGTGCCAGCAGTGAATGGGACGGACAAGAGACCCAGTACTTC. Protein: CASSEWDGQETQYF.